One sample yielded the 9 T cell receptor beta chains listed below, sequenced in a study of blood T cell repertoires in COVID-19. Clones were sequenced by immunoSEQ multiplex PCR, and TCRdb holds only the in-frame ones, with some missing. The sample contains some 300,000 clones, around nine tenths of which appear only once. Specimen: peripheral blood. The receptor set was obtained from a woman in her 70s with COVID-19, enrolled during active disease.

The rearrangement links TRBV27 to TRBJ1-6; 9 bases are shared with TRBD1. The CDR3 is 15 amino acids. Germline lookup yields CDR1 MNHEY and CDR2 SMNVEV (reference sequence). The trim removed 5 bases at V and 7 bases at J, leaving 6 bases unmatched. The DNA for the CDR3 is TGTGCCAGCAGTGCCCGGGACAGGGACAATTCACCCCTCCACTTT. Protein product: CASSARDRDNSPLHF.

DNA of the CDR3: TGTGCCAGCAGCTGGGGAGGGGAGGGAGAGCAGTACTTC. Translation: CASSWGGEGEQYF. V and J are TRBV3-1 (or the pseudogene TRBV3-2) and TRBJ2-7; TRBD2 matches 7 bases. This CDR3 has 13 residues. The J segment lost 7 bases and the V segment lost 5 bases, leaving 8 bases of the junction unmatched. CDR1 and CDR2 (germline): LGHDT, YNNKEL (reference sequence).

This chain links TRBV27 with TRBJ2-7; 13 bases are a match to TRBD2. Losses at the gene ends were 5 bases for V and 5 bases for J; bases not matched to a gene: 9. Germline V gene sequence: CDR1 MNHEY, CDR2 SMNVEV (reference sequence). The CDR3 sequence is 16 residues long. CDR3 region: CASSPLAGGPNHEQYF. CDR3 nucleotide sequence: TGTGCCAGCAGTCCACTAGCGGGGGGGCCGAACCACGAGCAGTACTTC.

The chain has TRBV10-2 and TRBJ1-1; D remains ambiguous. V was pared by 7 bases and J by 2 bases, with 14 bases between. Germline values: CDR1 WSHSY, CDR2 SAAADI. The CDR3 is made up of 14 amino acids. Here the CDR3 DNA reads TGCGCCAGCAAGAACGGGAATCTTAACACTGAAGCTTTCTTT. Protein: CASKNGNLNTEAFF.

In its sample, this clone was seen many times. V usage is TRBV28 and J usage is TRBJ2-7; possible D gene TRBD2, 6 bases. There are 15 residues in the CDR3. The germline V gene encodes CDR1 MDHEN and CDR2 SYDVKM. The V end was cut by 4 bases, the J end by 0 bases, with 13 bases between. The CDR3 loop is CASSSAGLGSYEQYF. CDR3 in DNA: TGTGCCAGCAGTTCTGCGGGATTGGGCTCCTACGAGCAGTACTTC. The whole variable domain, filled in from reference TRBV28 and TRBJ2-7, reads DVKVTQSSRYLVKRTGEKVFLECVQDMDHENMFWYRQDPGLGLRLIYFSYDVKMKEKGDIPEGYSVSREKKERFSLILESASTNQTSMYLCASSSAGLGSYEQYFGPGTRLTVT.

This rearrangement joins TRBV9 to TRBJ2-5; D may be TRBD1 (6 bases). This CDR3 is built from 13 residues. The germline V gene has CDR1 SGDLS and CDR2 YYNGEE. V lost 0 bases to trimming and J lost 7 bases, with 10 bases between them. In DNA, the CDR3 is TGTGCCAGCAGCGTAGGGACAGAGGGGACCCAGTACTTC. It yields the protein CASSVGTEGTQYF.

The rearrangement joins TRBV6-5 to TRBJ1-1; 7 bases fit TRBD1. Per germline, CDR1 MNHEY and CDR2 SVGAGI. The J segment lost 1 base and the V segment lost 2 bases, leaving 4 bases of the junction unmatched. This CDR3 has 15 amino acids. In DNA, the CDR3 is TGTGCCAGCAGTTACGGTACAGGGGCGAACACTGAAGCTTTCTTT. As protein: CASSYGTGANTEAFF.

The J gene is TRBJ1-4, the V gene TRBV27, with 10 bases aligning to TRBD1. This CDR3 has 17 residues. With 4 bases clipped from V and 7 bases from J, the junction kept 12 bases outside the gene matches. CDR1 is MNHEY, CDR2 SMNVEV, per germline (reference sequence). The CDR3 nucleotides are TGTGCCAGCAGTTCCACGATGAGGACAGGGGGTTTTGAAAAACTGTTTTTT. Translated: CASSSTMRTGGFEKLFF.

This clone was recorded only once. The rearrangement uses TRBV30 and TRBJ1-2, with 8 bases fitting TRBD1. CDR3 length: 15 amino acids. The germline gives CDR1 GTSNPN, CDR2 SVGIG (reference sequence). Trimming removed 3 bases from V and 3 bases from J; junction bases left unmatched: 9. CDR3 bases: TGTGCCTGGAGCGGGACAGGTCAAACTCACTATGGCTACACCTTC. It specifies CAWSGTGQTHYGYTF.